This T cell receptor (beta chain) came from a study of T cells in tumors after PD-1 blockade. General study findings and limits: Blood contained about 40% of the tumor's TCR clonotypes.

This table comes from immunoSEQ multiplex PCR, and its TCRdb copy is limited to in-frame clones, with some not included. In the table there are tens of thousands of clones, 74% of which are singletons. Regarding this clone: Antigen: not known.

This CDR3 spans 14 amino acids. Germline V gene sequence: CDR1 SGHNT, CDR2 YENEEA. J was trimmed by 3 bases and V by 4 bases; bases with no gene match: 0. The receptor was isolated from a human donor with basal cell carcinoma. V and J are TRBV11-3 and TRBJ1-4, with 9 bases fitting TRBD1. Sequenced here: PBMCs, sampled after anti-PD-1 treatment. The DNA for the CDR3 is TGTGCCAGCAGCTGGACAGGGGCTAATGAAAAACTGTTTTTT. Its protein is CASSWTGANEKLFF.